Listed below are T cell receptor beta chains from one sample, sequenced in a study of OX40 agonist ivuxolimab in advanced cancers. TCRdb's copy holds only in-frame clones and misses some; the assay was immunoSEQ multiplex PCR. In the table there are tens of thousands of clones, about 83% of which are singletons. The sequenced sample was CD4+ or CD8+ T cells sorted from blood, obtained in a trial of the OX40 agonist ivuxolimab. The receptors were sampled from an adult with an advanced solid tumor such as melanoma, head and neck, liver or kidney cancer. Both conserved end residues are part of each CDR3. Each record gives: J gene, CDR3 length, V gene, D gene, CDR3 protein, CDR3 DNA. D genes are given only for firm matches.

j_call: TRBJ1-1
cdr3_length: 11
v_call: TRBV5-1
d_call: -
cdr3_aa: CASSLDTEAFF
cdr3_nt: TGCGCCAGCAGCTTGGACACTGAAGCTTTCTTT

j_call: TRBJ2-4
cdr3_length: 12
v_call: TRBV5-8
d_call: -
cdr3_aa: CASSLRQNIQYF
cdr3_nt: TGTGCCAGCAGCTTGCGTCAAAACATTCAGTACTTC

j_call: TRBJ2-7
cdr3_length: 14
v_call: TRBV11-3
d_call: TRBD1
cdr3_aa: CASSSDRGAYEQYF
cdr3_nt: TGTGCCAGCAGCTCCGACAGGGGGGCCTACGAGCAGTACTTC

j_call: TRBJ2-1
cdr3_length: 15
v_call: TRBV9
d_call: -
cdr3_aa: CASSVVSGSVNEQFF
cdr3_nt: TGTGCCAGCAGCGTAGTGTCGGGGTCTGTCAATGAGCAGTTCTTC

j_call: TRBJ2-1
cdr3_length: 16
v_call: TRBV11-3
d_call: TRBD2
cdr3_aa: CASSSFGGASYNEQFF
cdr3_nt: TGTGCCAGCAGTTCCTTCGGGGGGGCCTCCTACAATGAGCAGTTCTTC

j_call: TRBJ2-7
cdr3_length: 15
v_call: TRBV6-4
d_call: -
cdr3_aa: CASSGGSEGAYEQYF
cdr3_nt: TGTGCCAGCAGTGGCGGCAGCGAGGGGGCCTACGAGCAGTACTTC

j_call: TRBJ2-7
cdr3_length: 15
v_call: TRBV11-2
d_call: TRBD1
cdr3_aa: CASSAWTGNPYEQYF
cdr3_nt: TGTGCCAGCAGCGCCTGGACAGGGAACCCGTACGAGCAGTACTTC

j_call: TRBJ1-4
cdr3_length: 12
v_call: TRBV6-1
d_call: -
cdr3_aa: CASTLGVLGLFF
cdr3_nt: TGTGCCAGCACCCTCGGAGTACTAGGACTGTTTTTT

j_call: TRBJ2-2
cdr3_length: 16
v_call: TRBV5-1
d_call: TRBD2
cdr3_aa: CASSLAGGGVTGELFF
cdr3_nt: TGCGCCAGCAGCTTGGCTGGGGGGGGAGTCACCGGGGAGCTGTTTTTT

j_call: TRBJ2-3
cdr3_length: 16
v_call: TRBV5-4
d_call: -
cdr3_aa: CASRARGYPYTDTQYF
cdr3_nt: TGTGCCAGCAGGGCTCGGGGATACCCTTACACAGATACGCAGTATTTT

j_call: TRBJ2-1
cdr3_length: 14
v_call: TRBV5-4
d_call: -
cdr3_aa: CASSIPGGYNEQFF
cdr3_nt: TGTGCCAGCTCGATTCCGGGCGGATACAATGAGCAGTTCTTC